Below are 17 T cell receptor beta chains sequenced from a single sample in a study of CD8+CD57+ T cells in acquired aplastic anemia. Whoever was chosen for sequencing had shown CD8+CD57+ cell expansion by flow cytometry. Genomic DNA templated the TCR beta VDJ and CDR3 profiling. TCRdb re-called the reads through MiXCR, storing one row per CDR3 protein. The table has approximately 300,000 distinct CDR3 sequences, roughly 59% seen once. Sequenced material: sorted CD4+, CD8+, or CD8+CD57+ T cells (not recorded which) from PBMCs. The receptors originated from a human donor with aplastic anemia.

This chain links TRBV6-2 or TRBV6-3 with TRBJ2-5, with unresolved D. Germline CDR1 and CDR2: MNHEY and SVGEGT. V was pared by 6 bases and J by 1 base, with 9 bases between. The CDR3 has 13 amino acids. CDR3 nucleotide sequence: TGTGCCAGCAGAGGACGCTCCCAAGAGACCCAGTACTTC. This sequence encodes CASRGRSQETQYF.

The chain couples TRBV5-1 to TRBJ2-1; 12 bases are a match to TRBD1. Germline loops: CDR1 SGHRS, CDR2 YFSETQ. The V and J ends lost 3 bases and 9 bases, in that order; junction bases with no gene match: 4. There are 14 residues in the CDR3. The DNA for the CDR3 is TGCGCCAGCAGCTCGGTGGGACAGGGGGCTGAGCAGTTCTTC. Its protein is CASSSVGQGAEQFF.

This clonotype was found many times. The chain employs TRBV12-3 or TRBV12-4 and TRBJ1-6; D gene uncertain. The CDR3 covers 14 residues. V lost 1 base to trimming and J lost 10 bases, with 11 bases between them. The CDR3 DNA reads TGTGCCAGCAGTTTAGGGGGTTCGGGGTCACCCCTCCACTTT. This gives the protein CASSLGGSGSPLHF.

The chain recombines TRBV15 with TRBJ2-7; D may be TRBD1 (5 bases). V was trimmed by 2 bases and J by 7 bases, leaving 15 bases between them. This CDR3 is 14 amino acids long. From germline, CDR1 is LNHNV and CDR2 YYDKDF (reference sequence). The CDR3 is CATSRRQRATEQYF. DNA of the CDR3: TGTGCCACCAGCAGAAGACAGCGAGCCACTGAGCAGTACTTC.

The genes are TRBV6-6 and TRBJ1-1; 7 bases match TRBD1. This CDR3 is 14 amino acids long. V trimming: 2 bases; J trimming: 6 bases; junction bases outside the gene matches: 6. Germline CDR1 is MNHNY and CDR2 is SVGAGI (reference sequence). DNA of the CDR3: TGTGCCAGCAGTTACGGGCAGGGGGTGTCTGAAGCTTTCTTT. Residues: CASSYGQGVSEAFF.

On this clonotype itself: The junction and the germline gene differ at one end; a read error may be behind it. The chain is built from TRBV20-1 and TRBJ1-1; no definite D call. The germline CDR1 and CDR2 sequences are DFQATT and SNEGSKA (reference sequence). This CDR3 has 13 amino acids. The CDR3 sequence: CSARSQPNTEASF. The DNA of the CDR3 is TGCAGTGCTAGATCACAGCCGAACACTGAAGCTTCCTTT.

This clonotype was detected only a few times. This sequence joins TRBV5-1 and TRBJ2-2; D gene ambiguous. Germline loops: CDR1 SGHRS, CDR2 YFSETQ. V lost 0 bases and J lost 5, with 2 bases in between. The CDR3 contains 12 residues. DNA of the CDR3: TGCGCCAGCAGCTTGGATACCGGGGAGCTGTTTTTT. Amino acids: CASSLDTGELFF.

Remarks on this clonotype: The conserved phenylalanine or tryptophan is not found at the CDR3 terminus, so this likely reflects a read error. The chain joins TRBV20-1 to TRBJ1-1, with a tentative D call TRBD1 (5 bases). Trimming removed 5 bases at V and 3 bases at J, with 16 bases between. Germline-derived CDR1 and CDR2 are DFQATT and SNEGSKA (reference sequence). The CDR3 is 14 amino acids. The CDR3 spells CSAFRDRGHTEAFL. The DNA of the CDR3 is TGCAGTGCTTTCCGGGACCGGGGACACACTGAAGCTTTCCTT.

This clonotype came up once. This clone may be a read error of a much larger clone one base away. CDR3 nucleotide sequence: TGTGCCAGCAGCGAAGGGACCTCCCAGATCGATGAGCAGTTCTTC. Translating it yields CASSEGTSQIDEQFF. This chain links TRBV3-1 with TRBJ2-1; D is perhaps TRBD1 or TRBD2 (5 bases each). The CDR3 consists of 15 residues. Trimming stripped 5 bases from V and 8 bases from J, with 19 bases between. The germline gives CDR1 LGHDT, CDR2 YNNKEL (reference sequence).

In its sample, this clonotype was seen once. DNA of the CDR3: TGCGCCAGCAGCATGACTAGCGGGGCGGCCGGGGAGCTGTTTTTT. Translated, it gives CASSMTSGAAGELFF. V and J are TRBV5-1 and TRBJ2-2; 11 nucleotides agree with TRBD2. Germline lookup yields CDR1 SGHRS and CDR2 YFSETQ. This CDR3 has 15 residues. V shed 4 bases, J shed 6 bases, and the junction held 5 bases outside the gene matches.

In its sample, this clonotype was seen a few times. The chain recombines TRBV18 with TRBJ1-5; 9 nucleotides line up with TRBD1. The CDR3 runs to 15 residues. CDR1 and CDR2 (germline): KGHSH, LQKENI. Trimming removed 2 bases from V and 4 bases from J; junction bases left unmatched: 3. The CDR3 region has the DNA TGTGCCAGCTCACCAGGGACAGGGAATAATCAGCCCCAGCATTTT. Its translation is CASSPGTGNNQPQHF.

This clonotype has a count of ten or more. The CDR3 coding sequence is TGCGCCAGCAGCTTGGCGGAGATAGTTTACGAGCAGTACTTC. The encoded protein is CASSLAEIVYEQYF. The V call is TRBV5-1, the J call TRBJ2-7; D gene uncertain. The ends were cut back, 0 bases at V and 4 bases at J, with 11 bases in the middle. Per the germline V gene, CDR1 is SGHRS and CDR2 is YFSETQ. The CDR3 extends over 14 amino acids.

This clonotype was recorded once. The CDR3 does not end in the conserved phenylalanine or tryptophan, so this is likely a read error. The rearrangement links TRBV20-1 to TRBJ1-5; 9 nucleotides match TRBD1. V gave up 5 bases and J gave up 3 bases; unmatched junction bases: 5. Germline lookup yields CDR1 DFQATT and CDR2 SNEGSKA (reference sequence). The CDR3 is made up of 14 amino acids. The CDR3: CSARQGDTNQPQHL. The CDR3 region has the DNA TGCAGTGCTCGACAGGGGGACACCAATCAGCCCCAGCATCTC.

The V gene is TRBV5-1, the J gene TRBJ1-2, with D tentatively TRBD1 (6 bases). The germline gives CDR1 SGHRS, CDR2 YFSETQ. This CDR3 contains 13 residues. Trimming removed 0 bases from V and 7 bases from J, with 10 bases in between. The CDR3 DNA sequence: TGCGCCAGCAGCTTGGAGGGGGTCGCTGGCTACACCTTC. It yields the protein CASSLEGVAGYTF. Using reference TRBV5-1 and TRBJ1-2 for the parts outside the CDR3, the full variable domain is KAGVTQTPRYLIKTRGQQVTLSCSPISGHRSVSWYQQTPGQGLQFLFEYFSETQRNKGNFPGRFSGRQFSNSRSEMNVSTLELGDSALYLCASSLEGVAGYTFGSGTRLTVV.

The gene calls are TRBV5-8 and TRBJ2-2; no clear D gene. The CDR3 totals 14 residues. The ends were cut back, 4 bases at V and 3 bases at J, with 10 bases in the middle. Germline V lookup: CDR1 SGHTS, CDR2 YDEGEE. Written as DNA, the CDR3 is TGTGCCAGCAGCCGCCCAAGGGACACCGGGGAGCTGTTTTTT. Protein sequence: CASSRPRDTGELFF.

The rearrangement links TRBV7-3 to TRBJ2-6, with TRBD1 as a possible D gene (5 bases). The length of the CDR3 is 15 residues. Trimming left V 2 bases short and J 2 bases short, with 7 bases between. CDR1 and CDR2 (germline): SGHTA, FQGTGA. The CDR3 DNA reads TGTGCCAGCAGCTTAGCAGGGCCTGGGGCCAACGTCCTGACTTTC. Its translation is CASSLAGPGANVLTF.

The V call is TRBV11-1, the J call TRBJ2-7; D is uncertain. Germline V gene lookup returns CDR1 SGHAT and CDR2 FQDESV (reference sequence). V lost 4 bases and J 7 bases, leaving 8 bases between the germline ends. This CDR3 is built from 11 residues. CDR3 in DNA: TGTGCCAGCAGCTCTTCTCATGAGCAGTACTTC. It specifies CASSSSHEQYF.